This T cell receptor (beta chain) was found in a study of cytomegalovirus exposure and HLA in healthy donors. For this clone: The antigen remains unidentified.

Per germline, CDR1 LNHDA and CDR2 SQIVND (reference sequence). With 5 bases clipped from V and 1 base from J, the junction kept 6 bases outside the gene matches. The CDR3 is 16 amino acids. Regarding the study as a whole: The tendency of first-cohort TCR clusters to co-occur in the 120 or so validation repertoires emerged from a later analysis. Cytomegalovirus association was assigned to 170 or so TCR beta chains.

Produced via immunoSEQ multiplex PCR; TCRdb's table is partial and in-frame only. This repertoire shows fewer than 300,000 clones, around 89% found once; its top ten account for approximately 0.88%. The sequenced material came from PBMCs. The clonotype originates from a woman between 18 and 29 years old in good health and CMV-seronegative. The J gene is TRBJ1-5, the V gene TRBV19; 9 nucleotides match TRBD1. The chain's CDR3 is CASSRTGGQSNQPQHF. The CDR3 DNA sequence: TGTGCCAGTAGTCGCACAGGGGGCCAGAGCAATCAGCCCCAGCATTTT.